Listed here are 20 T cell receptor beta chains from one sample, sequenced in a study of patients and donors after allogeneic stem cell transplantation. TCRdb recomputed calls from the RT-PCR reads with MiXCR, one row per CDR3 protein. The sample contains 150,000 to 250,000 distinct CDR3 sequences, roughly 40% of which appear only once. The sequenced sample consisted of blood, either unsorted or a sorted T cell fraction (not recorded which). The receptor set was obtained from a human donor who was either an allogeneic HSCT recipient or a stem cell or donor lymphocyte infusion donor (not recorded which). It is not recorded whose cells these are; they may come from a transplant donor.

The chain recombines TRBV7-9 with TRBJ1-1, with a weak D call TRBD1 (5 bases). The CDR3 runs to 15 residues. The V and J ends lost 8 bases and 0 bases respectively, with 16 bases between them. Germline CDR1 is SEHNR and CDR2 is FQNEAQ (reference sequence). CDR3 sequence (DNA): TGTGCCAGCCGGGGGGATCCATCCATGAACACTGAAGCTTTCTTT. It codes for CASRGDPSMNTEAFF.

In its sample, this clonotype was seen a few times. This chain links TRBV9 with TRBJ1-2, with TRBD1 identical over 7 bases. The CDR3 contains 15 residues. Trimming removed 0 bases from V and 8 bases from J; junction bases left unmatched: 10. CDR1 and CDR2 from the germline V gene are SGDLS and YYNGEE. The CDR3 sequence: CASSVGQGPVKGYTF. CDR3 sequence (DNA): TGTGCCAGCAGCGTAGGACAGGGCCCGGTGAAAGGCTACACCTTC.

Only a few counts were recorded for this clonotype. This chain joins TRBV25-1 and TRBJ1-3; D is possibly TRBD1 (6 bases). In germline, CDR1 is MGHDK, CDR2 SYGVNS. The CDR3 is 14 amino acids. V shed 7 bases and J shed 2 bases, with 12 bases lying between them. CDR3 nucleotide sequence: TGTGCCAGCACCAAAGGGGGAACTGGAAACACCATATATTTT. Translating it yields CASTKGGTGNTIYF.

The chain recombines TRBV7-9 with TRBJ1-1, with 9 bases lining up with TRBD1. The CDR3 has 15 residues. Germline V gene lookup returns CDR1 SEHNR and CDR2 FQNEAQ (reference sequence). V shed 6 bases, J shed 0 bases, and the junction held 5 bases outside the gene matches. CDR3 DNA: TGTGCCAGCAGGACAAACAGGGGGCTGAACACTGAAGCTTTCTTT. It specifies CASRTNRGLNTEAFF.

The chain employs TRBV20-1 and TRBJ2-1, with 8 positions matching TRBD1. V trimming: 0 bases; J trimming: 4 bases; junction bases outside the gene matches: 11. Germline values: CDR1 DFQATT, CDR2 SNEGSKA (reference sequence). The CDR3 has 17 amino acids. The CDR3 sequence: CSARDAGTGHNYNEQFF. The DNA for the CDR3 is TGCAGTGCTAGAGATGCCGGGACAGGCCATAATTACAATGAGCAGTTCTTC.

The V gene is TRBV3-1, the J gene TRBJ1-3, with D unclear. The CDR3 is made up of 15 amino acids. Trimming took off 4 bases at V and 4 bases at J, with 14 bases between the two ends. Germline values: CDR1 LGHDT, CDR2 YNNKEL (reference sequence). CDR3 sequence (DNA): TGTGCCAGCAGCCCTACCCCCCTCCGGGGAAACACCATATATTTT. Translated: CASSPTPLRGNTIYF.

The chain has TRBV5-1 and TRBJ2-1; tentative D call: TRBD1 (5 bases). Germline loops: CDR1 SGHRS, CDR2 YFSETQ. V was shortened by 4 bases and J by 4 bases, with 9 bases between the two germline ends. The CDR3 extends over 13 amino acids. The CDR3 sequence: CASSTDSYNEQFF. The CDR3 DNA reads as TGCGCCAGCAGCACCGACAGTTACAATGAGCAGTTCTTC.

CDR3 loop: CASSLDWATQYF. CDR3 sequence (DNA): TGTGCCAGCAGCTTAGATTGGGCGACCCAGTACTTC. V usage is TRBV7-2 and J usage is TRBJ2-5; D is unclear. Trimming removed 1 base from V and 7 bases from J, with 7 bases in between. The germline V gene encodes CDR1 SGHTA and CDR2 FQGNSA. The CDR3 has 12 amino acids.

This clonotype was observed a handful of times. The chain couples TRBV4-1 to TRBJ1-1; maybe TRBD1 (6 bases). The CDR3 is made up of 17 amino acids. With 0 bases removed from V and 3 bases from J, the gap between germline ends came to 17 bases. Germline CDR1 and CDR2: MGHRA and YSYEKL. The CDR3 reads CASSQEDRERMDTEAFF. DNA of the CDR3: TGCGCCAGCAGCCAAGAGGACAGAGAGAGAATGGACACTGAAGCTTTCTTT.

The rearrangement joins TRBV4-3 to TRBJ2-7, with 9 bases aligning to TRBD1. The CDR3 runs 15 residues. Germline assignment: CDR1 LGHNA and CDR2 YSLEER. The V gene end was trimmed by 1 base and the J gene end by 0 bases; junction bases not matched to a gene: 1. CDR3 DNA: TGCGCCAGCAGCCAAGCGACAGGGGGCTCCTACGAGCAGTACTTC. Encoded protein: CASSQATGGSYEQYF.

The J gene is TRBJ1-6, the V gene TRBV6-2 or TRBV6-3; 8 bases agree with TRBD1. Germline CDR1 reads MNHEY; CDR2 reads SVGEGT. J was trimmed by 9 bases and V by 6 bases; bases with no gene match: 7. The CDR3 spans 14 residues. CDR3 bases: TGTGCCAGCAGCCCGACAGGGGTGGTTTCACCCCTCCACTTT. It codes for CASSPTGVVSPLHF.

This clonotype was observed a few times. This sequence joins TRBV12-3 or TRBV12-4 and TRBJ1-1; perhaps TRBD1 as D (6 bases). Trimming pared 3 bases from V and 1 base from J, leaving 9 bases between. CDR3 length: 14 residues. This CDR3 is CASSFTGTNTEAFF. CDR3 nucleotide sequence: TGTGCCAGCAGTTTTACAGGGACGAACACTGAAGCTTTCTTT.

V usage is TRBV25-1 and J usage is TRBJ2-5; D unclear. V lost 8 bases, J lost 1 base, and 14 bases lay in between. The germline V gene encodes CDR1 MGHDK and CDR2 SYGVNS. This CDR3 spans 14 amino acids. The CDR3 sequence: CASASEVSQETQYF. The DNA for the CDR3 is TGTGCCAGCGCCTCAGAGGTCAGCCAAGAGACCCAGTACTTC.

This clonotype has only a few counts. The chain is built from TRBV4-3 and TRBJ1-4; D gene unclear. V lost 0 bases to trimming and J lost 8 bases, with 10 bases between them. The CDR3 sequence is 14 residues long. Germline V gene lookup returns CDR1 LGHNA and CDR2 YSLEER. CDR3 loop: CASSQESEEEKLFF. The DNA for the CDR3 is TGCGCCAGCAGCCAAGAGTCGGAGGAGGAAAAACTGTTTTTT.

The rearrangement links TRBV7-9 to TRBJ1-1; no reliable D call. Trimming stripped 11 bases from V and 1 base from J, with 8 bases between. Germline CDR1 SEHNR, CDR2 FQNEAQ (reference sequence). The CDR3 sequence is 11 residues long. The CDR3 reads CASMANTEAFF. CDR3 nucleotide sequence: TGTGCCTCGATGGCGAACACTGAAGCTTTCTTT. The whole variable domain, remainder taken from reference TRBV7-9 and TRBJ1-1, is DTGVSQNPRHKITKRGQNVTFRCDPISEHNRLYWYRQTLGQGPEFLTYFQNEAQLEKSRLLSDRFSAERPKGSFSTLEIQRTEQGDSAMYLCASMANTEAFFGQGTRLTVV.

The V gene is TRBV12-3 or TRBV12-4, the J gene TRBJ1-2, with D tentatively TRBD1 (5 bases). The CDR3 runs 11 residues. The V end lost 3 bases, the J end lost 8 bases, and 7 bases lay between the germline ends. The CDR3 reads CASSFRDGYTF. The CDR3 DNA follows: TGTGCCAGCAGTTTCAGGGACGGCTACACCTTC.

The chain employs TRBV5-5 and TRBJ2-3; D is possibly TRBD2 (6 bases). V was clipped by 1 base and J by 4 bases, with 25 bases between them. The CDR3 length is 19 residues. In germline, CDR1 is SGHKS, CDR2 YYEKEE (reference sequence). CDR3 bases: TGTGCCAGCAGCTTGTCCGTTACTTTGGCGGGACGGTTGGCAGATACGCAGTATTTT. Translated, it gives CASSLSVTLAGRLADTQYF. Full variable domain (rest looked up from reference TRBV5-5 and TRBJ2-3): DAGVTQSPTHLIKTRGQQVTLRCSPISGHKSVSWYQQVLGQGPQFIFQYYEKEERGRGNFPDRFSARQFPNYSSELNVNALLLGDSALYLCASSLSVTLAGRLADTQYFGPGTRLTVL.

The rearrangement links TRBV30 to TRBJ1-1; TRBD1 might be the D (6 bases). CDR3 length equals 13 residues. CDR1 is GTSNPN and CDR2 is SVGIG in the germline V gene (reference sequence). Trimming removed 7 bases at V and 1 base at J, with 13 bases between. The CDR3 bases are TGTGCCTACCAGTTACAGGGGAACACTGAAGCTTTCTTT. Its protein is CAYQLQGNTEAFF.

This chain connects TRBV7-9 to TRBJ2-7; D not certain. Germline-derived CDR1 and CDR2 are SEHNR and FQNEAQ (reference sequence). The V gene lost 1 base and the J gene lost 5 bases, with 9 bases spanning the gap. This CDR3 is 13 amino acids long. CDR3 DNA: TGTGCCAGCAGCTTAGGGTCTGGCGACGAGCAGTACTTC. Translating gives CASSLGSGDEQYF.

This clonotype was picked up a small number of times. CDR3 sequence (DNA): TGTGCCAGCAGTGAAGTACAGATTAATGAAAAACTGTTTTTT. Amino acids: CASSEVQINEKLFF. The gene calls are TRBV25-1 and TRBJ1-4, with unresolved D. This CDR3 region has 14 residues. Germline V CDR1 and CDR2: MGHDK, SYGVNS. Trimming left V 2 bases short and J 4 bases short, with 8 bases between.